These T cell receptor beta chains were read from a single sample in a study. MiXCR, run by TCRdb on the 5' RACE reads, gives a single entry per CDR3 protein. In the table there are about 34,000 distinct CDR3 sequences, roughly 26% of which are singletons. The material sequenced was naive CD4+ T cells sorted from a lymph node. The origin of the receptors is a female donor with breast cancer. Both conserved end residues are part of each CDR3.

v_call | cdr3_aa
TRBV28 | CASSPNRGMLDGYAF
TRBV6-5 | CASSLLAGGPGEQFF
TRBV7-3 | CASSPLPPGLSSYNEQFF
TRBV4-1 | CASSHRTGDGRAQYF
TRBV6-2/TRBV6-3 | CASSYAGQGLHGYTF
TRBV4-3 | CASSRDRGFGYTF
TRBV28 | CASSPAGLAEGWNEQFF
TRBV7-9 | CASSLYPSNTQYF
TRBV9 | CASSVDFGAAYEQYF
TRBV20-1 | CSAAADSVYNEQFF
TRBV14 | CASKHSSGRKGTDTQYF
TRBV20-1 | CSARPGLAEVYNEQFF
TRBV12-3/TRBV12-4 | CASSSGLPEPQHF
TRBV7-3 | CAGSVGLAGEGQFF
TRBV19 | CASSIGSGTTNTGELFF
TRBV7-2 | CASSPPSGGLYNEQFF
TRBV5-1 | CAGRTGVDTGELFF
TRBV12-3/TRBV12-4 | CASSLGGTGEKLFF
TRBV20-1 | CSARLLAGKNDTQYF
TRBV6-6 | CASSGQTIPMNTEAFF
TRBV7-9 | CASSLATNTEAFF
TRBV5-1 | CASSITSGGTYNEQFF
TRBV28 | CASSIQNPGQAFGYTF
TRBV15 | CAFGAGEAGELFF
TRBV11-2 | CASSLSGALPTQYF
TRBV7-9 | CASGGTDASLLYGYTF
TRBV4-1 | CASSLTGTSGVNEQFF
TRBV28 | CAGSFAAGQFSNQPQHF
TRBV6-2/TRBV6-3 | CASKRSYNEQFF
TRBV5-6 | CASRAGAVNEQFF
TRBV20-1 | CSARARLRGRTDTQYF
TRBV5-1 | CASSLDGMNTEAFF
TRBV24-1 | CATSDPTSGDSYNEQFF
TRBV6-5 | CASSWSGQGNSPLHF
TRBV6-2/TRBV6-3 | CASNRKYQETQYF
TRBV11-1 | CASSSPGQGSWEQFF
TRBV4-2 | CASSQDYGTTYEQYF
TRBV7-9 | CASSPDMKNTEAFF
TRBV30 | CAWSHDVYEQYF
TRBV9 | CASTAGRGSEDEQYF
TRBV12-3/TRBV12-4 | CASSFPGNTEAFF
TRBV7-2 | CASSGDTDTQYF
TRBV15 | CATSREDPGLYNEQFF
TRBV4-1 | CASSQAAGSSYEQYF
TRBV4-1 | CASSQDLTSGWDTQYF
TRBV20-1 | CSAYLETQYF
TRBV7-2 | CASSLGSSGFDEQFF
TRBV5-1 | CASRRAGTQTYEQYF
TRBV10-3 | CAISESSGRGELFF